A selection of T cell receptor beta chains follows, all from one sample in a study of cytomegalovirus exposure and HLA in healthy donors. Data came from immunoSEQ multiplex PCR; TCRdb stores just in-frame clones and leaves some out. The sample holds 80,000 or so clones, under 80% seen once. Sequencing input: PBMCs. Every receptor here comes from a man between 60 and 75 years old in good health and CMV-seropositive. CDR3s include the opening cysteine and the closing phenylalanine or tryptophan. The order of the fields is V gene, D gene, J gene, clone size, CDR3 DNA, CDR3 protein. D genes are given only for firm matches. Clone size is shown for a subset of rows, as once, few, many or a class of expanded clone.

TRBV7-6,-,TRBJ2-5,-,TGTGCCAGCAGCTTAGGCACGGGGTGGGAGACCCAGTACTTC,CASSLGTGWETQYF
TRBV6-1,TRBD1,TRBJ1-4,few,TGTGCCAGCAGTGAATACGCAGGGGGGTCCCCCAAACTGTTTTTT,CASSEYAGGSPKLFF
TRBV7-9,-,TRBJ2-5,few,TGTGCCAGCAGCTACCAGGCGACCCAGTACTTC,CASSYQATQYF
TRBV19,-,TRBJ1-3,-,TGTGCCAGTAGTATAGGAGGGTTCGCTGGAAACACCATATATTTT,CASSIGGFAGNTIYF
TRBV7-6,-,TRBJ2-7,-,TGTGCCAGCAGCAGGGCCCAGGGGAGCTACGAGCAGTACTTC,CASSRAQGSYEQYF
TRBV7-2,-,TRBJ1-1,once,TGTGCCAGCAGCTTTTCTCCTCAGGGGAACACTGAAGCTTTCTTT,CASSFSPQGNTEAFF
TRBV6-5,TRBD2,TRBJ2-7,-,TGTGCCAGCAGTTACTCAGGGGTAGCGGGAGCCCACGAGCAGTACTTC,CASSYSGVAGAHEQYF
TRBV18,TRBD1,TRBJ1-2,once,TGTGCCAGCTCACCAACCGGGACAGATAACTATGGCTACACCTTC,CASSPTGTDNYGYTF
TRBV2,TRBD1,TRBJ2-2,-,TGTGCCAGCAGTGAAGCGCTCGGGACAGCCGGGGAGCTGTTTTTT,CASSEALGTAGELFF
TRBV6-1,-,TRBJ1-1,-,TGTGCCAGCAGTGCGCGGCCCACTTGGGGCAGTGACACTGAAGCTTTCTTT,CASSARPTWGSDTEAFF
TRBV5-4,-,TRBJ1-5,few,TGTGCCAGCAGCTTGTGGGGACTCACTCAGCCCCAGCATTTT,CASSLWGLTQPQHF
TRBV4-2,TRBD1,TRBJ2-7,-,TGTGCCAGCGGCCAAGGACAGGGGGCATACGAGCAGTACTTC,CASGQGQGAYEQYF
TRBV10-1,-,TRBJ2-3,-,TGCGCCAGCAGTGCCGACCCAGGGTCAGATACGCAGTATTTT,CASSADPGSDTQYF
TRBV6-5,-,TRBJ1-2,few,TGTGCCAGCAGTTACGGAGGTGAAGGCTACACCTTC,CASSYGGEGYTF
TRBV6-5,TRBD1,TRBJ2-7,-,TGTGCCAGCAGTTTTACCGGGACAGTCGAGCAGTACTTC,CASSFTGTVEQYF
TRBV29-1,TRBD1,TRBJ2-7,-,TGCAGCGTTTGGGACAGGGAGCCCTACGAGCAGTACTTC,CSVWDREPYEQYF
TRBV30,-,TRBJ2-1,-,TGTGCCTGGAGTCCAGGGAGGACGCAGTTCTTC,CAWSPGRTQFF
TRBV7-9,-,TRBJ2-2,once,TGTGCCAGCAGCTTAGTGACCTTAGGGGAATACACCGGGGAGCTGTTTTTT,CASSLVTLGEYTGELFF
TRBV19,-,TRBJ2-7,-,TGTGCCAGTAGTATCTGGCAGGGGGGCCACGAGCAGTACTTC,CASSIWQGGHEQYF
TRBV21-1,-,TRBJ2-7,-,TGTGCCAGCAGCAAAGCAAACGGGGGGTCATCCTACGAGCAGTACTTC,CASSKANGGSSYEQYF
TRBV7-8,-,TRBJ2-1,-,TGTGCCAGCAGCTTAGCTCTAACGGCAGGTAGTGAGCAGTTCTTC,CASSLALTAGSEQFF
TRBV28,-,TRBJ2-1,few,TGTGCCAGCTCAAAACGGGTAGTTGCTCGGCGGCGGGATTACAATGAGCAGTTCTTC,CASSKRVVARRRDYNEQFF
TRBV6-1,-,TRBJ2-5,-,TGTGCCAGCAGCCGAGGGAACCAAGAGACCCAGTACTTC,CASSRGNQETQYF
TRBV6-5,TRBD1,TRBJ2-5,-,TGTGCCACGACGGACAGGGTAAAGACCCAGTACTTC,CATTDRVKTQYF
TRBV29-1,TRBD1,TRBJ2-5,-,TGCAGCGTTGAATCAGGGACAGGGAAGTTACCCCAGTACTTC,CSVESGTGKLPQYF
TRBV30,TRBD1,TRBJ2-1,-,TGTGCCTTCTCAGGGGGCAATGAGCAGTTCTTC,CAFSGGNEQFF
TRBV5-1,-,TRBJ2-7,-,TGCGCCAGCAGCTTTCAGGACAGCTCCTACGAGCAGTACTTC,CASSFQDSSYEQYF
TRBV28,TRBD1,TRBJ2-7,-,TGTGCCAGCAGATATAACAGGGGGGCCTCCTACGAGCAGTACTTC,CASRYNRGASYEQYF
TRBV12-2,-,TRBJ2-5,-,TGTGCAAGTCGCTTAGCGATGGCAGACCAAGAGACCCAGTACTTC,CASRLAMADQETQYF
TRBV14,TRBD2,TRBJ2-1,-,TGTGCCAGCAGCCGAAATAGCGGGAGCTCCTACAATGAGCAGTTCTTC,CASSRNSGSSYNEQFF
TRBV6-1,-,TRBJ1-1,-,TGTGCCAGCAGTGTCGGGGTTGTGTTGGAAGCTTTCTTT,CASSVGVVLEAFF
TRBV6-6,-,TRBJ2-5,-,TGTGCCAGCATTAGGGGGAAGACCCAGTACTTC,CASIRGKTQYF
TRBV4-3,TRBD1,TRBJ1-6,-,TGCGCCAGCAGCCGAGAACCAGGGGGTGCTTCACCCCTCCACTTT,CASSREPGGASPLHF
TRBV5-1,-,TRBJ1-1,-,TGCGCCAGCAGCCCGGGGGACGCCGGAGGGACTGAAGCTTTCTTT,CASSPGDAGGTEAFF
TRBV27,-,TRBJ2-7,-,TGTGCCAGCAGAAGTTTTGACGGGAGAATCCACGAGCAGTACTTC,CASRSFDGRIHEQYF
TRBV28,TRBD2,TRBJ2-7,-,TGTGCCAGCAGTTCACTAGCGGGAGGCGCCTACGAGCAGTACTTC,CASSSLAGGAYEQYF
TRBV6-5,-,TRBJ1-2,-,TGTGCCAGCAGTTCCCCAGGCGGATTCGGGGATGGCTACACCTTC,CASSSPGGFGDGYTF
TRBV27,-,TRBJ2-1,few,TGTGCCAGCAGTTACTCATTCTTCAGGGCGAATGAGCAGTTCTTC,CASSYSFFRANEQFF
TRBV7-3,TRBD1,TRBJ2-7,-,TGTGCCAGCAGCCTCGAAGGGACAGCCCAGCAGTACTTC,CASSLEGTAQQYF
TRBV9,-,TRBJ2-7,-,TGTGCCAGCAGCGTAGTCCCAAACGGCGGTGAGCAGTACTTC,CASSVVPNGGEQYF
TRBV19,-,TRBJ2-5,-,TGTGCCAGTAGTATCTTCAGGGCCGGAGGGGAGCAGTACTTC,CASSIFRAGGEQYF
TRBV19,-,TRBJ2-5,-,TGTGCCAGTAGTATATCTCTAGTTTACGAGACCCAGTACTTC,CASSISLVYETQYF
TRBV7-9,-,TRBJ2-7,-,TGTGCCAGCAGTCAGGACAGCTACGAGCAGTACTTC,CASSQDSYEQYF
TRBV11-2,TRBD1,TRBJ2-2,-,TGTGCCAGCAGGGCCACAGGGGCGGTCGGGGAGCTGTTTTTT,CASRATGAVGELFF